This T cell receptor (beta chain) was observed in a study of T cell responses to AZD1222 COVID-19 vaccine. TCRdb keeps only in-frame clones here, not all; method: immunoSEQ multiplex PCR. The sample carries roughly 87,000 clones, around nine tenths recorded once. Germline V gene data show CDR1 as MDHEN and CDR2 as SYDVKM. The CDR3 has 14 amino acids. Trimming took 8 bases from V and 7 from J; bases not matched to a gene: 7. Sample: peripheral blood, taken 28 days after the second AZD1222 dose. The gene calls are TRBV28 and TRBJ2-7; 14 bases match TRBD2. The receptor was derived from an adult who received the AZD1222 COVID-19 vaccine. The CDR3 region has the DNA TGTGCCAGCCGACTAGCGGGGGGGCCGGGTGAGCAGTACTTC. This translates into CASRLAGGPGEQYF.